Listed here are 32 T cell receptor beta chains from one sample, sequenced in a study of blood T cell repertoires in COVID-19. Assay used: immunoSEQ multiplex PCR; TCRdb lists only in-frame clones, some missing. The repertoire includes under 200,000 clones, about 85% of them detected once, and 9.8% sits in the top ten. Input material: peripheral blood. The receptors were sampled from a woman older than 75 with acute or convalescent COVID-19.

Here the CDR3 DNA reads TGTGCCAGCAGTCGGACAGGGGGGGCTGGGGCCAACGTCCTGACTTTC. Its protein is CASSRTGGAGANVLTF. The gene calls are TRBV2 and TRBJ2-6, with TRBD1 matching over 10 bases. The length of the CDR3 is 16 residues. Germline CDR1 and CDR2: SNHLY and FYNNEI. The J segment lost 2 bases and the V segment lost 5 bases, leaving 3 bases of the junction unmatched.

This chain uses TRBV5-1 with TRBJ2-7, with D perhaps TRBD1 (5 bases). This CDR3 has 13 residues. Deletions cut 3 bases from V and 0 bases from J, with 7 bases between. CDR1 is SGHRS and CDR2 is YFSETQ in the germline V gene. CDR3 sequence: CASSWGTSYEQYF. DNA of the CDR3: TGCGCCAGCAGCTGGGGCACCTCCTACGAGCAGTACTTC.

This rearrangement joins TRBV11-3 to TRBJ1-5; possibly TRBD1 for D (6 bases). Germline V CDR1 and CDR2: SGHNT, YENEEA. The CDR3 is 16 amino acids. V lost 0 bases, J lost 7 bases, and 16 bases lay in between. The CDR3 sequence is CASSLDAWGGPQPQHF. The CDR3 bases are TGTGCCAGCAGCTTAGATGCATGGGGGGGGCCACAGCCCCAGCATTTT.

V is TRBV11-2 and J is TRBJ1-6; 7 nucleotides agree with TRBD1. V lost 5 bases and J lost 7; bases outside the gene matches: 5. The germline CDR1 and CDR2 sequences are SGHAT and FQNNGV. This CDR3 comprises 14 residues. As DNA, the CDR3 is TGTGCCAGCAGCCCAGGGGGGAGAAATTCACCCCTCCACTTT. This encodes CASSPGGRNSPLHF.

The chain uses TRBV25-1 and TRBJ1-3; tentative D call: TRBD1 (5 bases). Germline V gene sequence: CDR1 MGHDK, CDR2 SYGVNS. V shed 8 bases and J shed 9 bases, with 11 bases lying between them. This CDR3 region has 11 residues. CDR3 protein: CASGTSPTIYF. In DNA form, the CDR3 reads TGTGCCAGCGGGACTTCTCCCACCATATATTTT.

V usage is TRBV21-1 and J usage is TRBJ2-1; the DNA was not used to check the table's D call, TRBD1. TRBV21-1 is classified as a pseudogene. This CDR3 region has 18 residues. The CDR3 DNA follows: TGTGCCAGCAACACCCCAGCCGAAGACAGGGGATCCTACAATGAGCAGTTCTTC. The encoded protein is CASNTPAEDRGSYNEQFF.

This chain joins TRBV7-9 and TRBJ2-5, with TRBD1 as a possible D gene (5 bases). Germline CDR1 is SEHNR and CDR2 is FQNEAQ (reference sequence). The ends were cut back, 4 bases at V and 2 bases at J, with 14 bases in the middle. The CDR3 is 15 amino acids. This chain's CDR3 is CASSSDIGEQETQYF. CDR3 in DNA: TGTGCCAGCAGCTCGGACATTGGTGAGCAAGAGACCCAGTACTTC.

V gene TRBV7-9 combines with J gene TRBJ1-4; possible D gene TRBD1, 5 bases. This CDR3 has 18 residues. Germline V CDR1 and CDR2: SEHNR, FQNEAQ (reference sequence). Deletions cut 5 bases from V and 4 bases from J, with 23 bases between. For the CDR3, the DNA is TGTGCCAGCAGCCGACCGGGCCCCGGGAGGGGAAATAATGAAAAACTGTTTTTT. Translated: CASSRPGPGRGNNEKLFF. The variable domain in full, completed from reference TRBV7-9 and TRBJ1-4, reads DTGVSQNPRHKITKRGQNVTFRCDPISEHNRLYWYRQTLGQGPEFLTYFQNEAQLEKSRLLSDRFSAERPKGSFSTLEIQRTEQGDSAMYLCASSRPGPGRGNNEKLFFGSGTQLSVL.

This clone was detected a few times. One end of the junction fails to match germline, which may point to a read error. The V and J genes are TRBV10-3 and TRBJ2-6; 11 bases align to TRBD1. CDR1 is ENHRY, CDR2 SYGVKD, per germline. The CDR3 is made up of 17 amino acids. In nucleotides, the CDR3 is TGTGCCATCGGTGAGGACAGGGGGCGGTCTGGGGCCAACGTCCTGACTTTC. It yields the protein CAIGEDRGRSGANVLTF.

Only one count was recorded for this clone. V and J are TRBV9 and TRBJ2-7; 11 bases fit TRBD1. The germline CDR1 and CDR2 sequences are SGDLS and YYNGEE. The CDR3 runs to 12 residues. The junction had 3 bases not matched to a gene; V was cut back by 10 bases and J by 3 bases. The CDR3 loop reads CAVGQGVYEQYF. The CDR3 bases are TGTGCCGTGGGACAGGGGGTCTACGAGCAGTACTTC. The entire variable domain, with the rest obtained from reference TRBV9 and TRBJ2-7, is as follows: DSGVTQTPKHLITATGQRVTLRCSPRSGDLSVYWYQQSLDQGLQFLIQYYNGEERAKGNILERFSAQQFPDLHSELNLSSLELGDSALYFCAVGQGVYEQYFGPGTRLTVT.

V usage is TRBV6-5 and J usage is TRBJ2-1; 12 bases match TRBD1. In germline, CDR1 is MNHEY, CDR2 SVGAGI. J lost 7 bases, V lost 6 bases, and 7 bases had no gene match. CDR3 length: 15 residues. The CDR3 sequence is CASRPGQGASNEQFF. For the CDR3, the DNA is TGTGCCAGCAGACCGGGACAGGGGGCATCAAATGAGCAGTTCTTC.

J is TRBJ1-5 and V is TRBV2, with D perhaps matching TRBD1 (6 bases). The CDR3 consists of 12 residues. The germline CDR1 and CDR2 sequences are SNHLY and FYNNEI. Trimming left V 6 bases short and J 6 bases short, with 9 bases between. The CDR3 DNA follows: TGTGCCAGCAGGGAACAGGGTCAGCCCCAGCATTTT. This gives the protein CASREQGQPQHF.

The chain employs TRBV11-2 and TRBJ1-6; D is uncertain. CDR3 length: 12 amino acids. Looked up from germline, CDR1 is SGHAT and CDR2 is FQNNGV. Trimming removed 5 bases at V and 7 bases at J, with 6 bases between. The DNA for the CDR3 is TGTGCCAGCAGCCTAAGAAATTCACCCCTCCACTTT. It is translated as CASSLRNSPLHF.

In DNA form, the CDR3 reads TGTGCCAGCAGCCAGTCTATTGAGGGTCAAGCTTTCTTT. It encodes CASSQSIEGQAFF. The chain is built from TRBV3-1 (or the pseudogene TRBV3-2) and TRBJ1-1; D remains ambiguous. Germline V gene lookup returns CDR1 LGHDT and CDR2 YNNKEL (reference sequence). V lost 3 bases and J 9 bases, leaving 14 bases between the germline ends. This CDR3 has 13 residues.

This chain uses TRBV6-2 or TRBV6-3 with TRBJ1-4; D is undetermined. This CDR3 spans 14 amino acids. CDR1 is MNHEY and CDR2 is SVGEGT in the germline V gene. Trimming removed 2 bases from V and 4 bases from J, with 8 bases in between. The CDR3 region is CASSYGQSNEKLFF. In DNA form, the CDR3 reads TGTGCCAGCAGTTACGGGCAGAGTAATGAAAAACTGTTTTTT.

The count of this clone is one. The chain couples TRBV6-4 to TRBJ2-1; 7 bases agree with TRBD1. V shed 2 bases, J shed 7 bases, and the junction held 8 bases outside the gene matches. The CDR3 consists of 15 residues. The germline gives CDR1 MRHNA, CDR2 SNTAGT. The DNA of the CDR3 is TGTGCCAGCAGTGACATCAGGACAGGTATTAATGAGCAGTTCTTC. Protein sequence: CASSDIRTGINEQFF.

The chain couples TRBV5-8 to TRBJ1-5, with 11 bases that match TRBD1. The V and J ends lost 5 bases and 7 bases, in that order; junction bases with no gene match: 8. The CDR3 runs 15 residues. Germline V CDR1 and CDR2: SGHTS, YDEGEE. CDR3 in amino acids: CASRDRGLSRQPQHF. The CDR3 region has the DNA TGTGCCAGCAGGGACAGGGGGCTCTCTCGGCAGCCCCAGCATTTT.

This chain joins TRBV5-6 and TRBJ2-5; 10 bases agree with TRBD1. The V and J ends lost 4 bases and 1 base, in that order; junction bases with no gene match: 10. CDR3 size: 17 residues. Germline CDR1 is SGHDT and CDR2 is YYEEEE. The CDR3 sequence: CASSPDRGFLGQETQYF. CDR3 DNA sequence: TGTGCCAGCAGCCCGGACAGGGGGTTTTTGGGCCAAGAGACCCAGTACTTC. Looking up the rest from reference TRBV5-6 and TRBJ2-5 gives the full variable domain: DAGVTQSPTHLIKTRGQQVTLRCSPKSGHDTVSWYQQALGQGPQFIFQYYEEEERQRGNFPDRFSGHQFPNYSSELNVNALLLGDSALYLCASSPDRGFLGQETQYFGPGTRLLVL.

The chain uses TRBV6-2 or TRBV6-3 and TRBJ1-1; the match to TRBD1 covers 9 bases. V was clipped by 6 bases and J by 5 bases; unmatched bases: 4. This CDR3 region has 13 residues. Per the germline V gene, CDR1 is MNHEY and CDR2 is SVGEGT. The CDR3 sequence: CASSTGGRTEAFF. The CDR3 DNA reads TGTGCCAGCAGCACAGGGGGCCGGACTGAAGCTTTCTTT.

The rearrangement uses TRBV18 and TRBJ1-3, with a tentative D call TRBD1 (6 bases). V lost 3 bases and J 3 bases, leaving 9 bases between the germline ends. This CDR3 comprises 14 residues. Germline loops: CDR1 KGHSH, CDR2 LQKENI. The CDR3 loop is CASSPGANGNTIYF. Written as DNA, the CDR3 is TGTGCCAGCTCACCGGGGGCTAATGGAAACACCATATATTTT.

V is TRBV3-1 (or the pseudogene TRBV3-2) and J is TRBJ1-1; D perhaps matches TRBD1 (6 bases). The length of the CDR3 is 17 residues. The ends were cut back, 1 base at V and 0 bases at J, with 15 bases in the middle. CDR1 LGHDT and CDR2 YNNKEL come from the germline V gene (reference sequence). CDR3 in amino acids: CASSQVRGRGMNTEAFF. The CDR3 bases are TGTGCCAGCAGCCAAGTCCGTGGCAGGGGAATGAACACTGAAGCTTTCTTT.

The chain is built from TRBV7-9 and TRBJ1-1, with D uncertain. Trimming left V 7 bases short and J 6 bases short, with 12 bases between. The CDR3 contains 12 residues. Germline V CDR1 and CDR2: SEHNR, FQNEAQ (reference sequence). The CDR3 sequence: CASMRAGAEAFF. The CDR3 DNA sequence: TGTGCCAGCATGCGGGCGGGCGCTGAAGCTTTCTTT.

This clone turned up a few times. The chain has TRBV30 and TRBJ1-2, with D perhaps matching TRBD1 (5 bases). V lost 4 bases, J lost 8 bases, and 17 bases lay in between. The CDR3 contains 13 residues. Germline V gives CDR1 GTSNPN, CDR2 SVGIG (reference sequence). CDR3 amino acids: CAWKVSGGYGYTF. CDR3 sequence (DNA): TGTGCCTGGAAAGTTTCCGGGGGATACGGCTACACCTTC.

The chain employs TRBV12-3 or TRBV12-4 and TRBJ2-4; the D gene is possibly TRBD2 (7 bases). Trimming shortened V by 3 bases and J by 10 bases, and 13 bases separated the two germline ends. There are 13 residues in the CDR3. The CDR3 region has the DNA TGTGCCAGCAGTTTGGCGCGGGGGCGGATTCAGTACTTC. This sequence encodes CASSLARGRIQYF.

This sequence joins TRBV25-1 and TRBJ2-3; no clear D gene. This CDR3 spans 13 amino acids. Germline V gives CDR1 MGHDK, CDR2 SYGVNS. Trimming stripped 5 bases from V and 0 bases from J, with 6 bases between. The CDR3 nucleotides read TGTGCCAGCAGTCGGGTCAGCACAGATACGCAGTATTTT. This sequence encodes CASSRVSTDTQYF.

This sequence joins TRBV25-1 and TRBJ2-1; TRBD2 aligns across 12 bases. CDR1 and CDR2 (germline): MGHDK, SYGVNS. With 6 bases clipped from V and 7 bases from J, the junction kept 4 bases outside the gene matches. This CDR3 is 14 amino acids long. The CDR3 loop reads CASRLAGGGNEQFF. The CDR3 nucleotides read TGTGCCAGCAGACTAGCGGGGGGTGGGAATGAGCAGTTCTTC.

V and J are TRBV7-2 and TRBJ1-2; D call uncertain. V lost 1 base to trimming and J lost 7 bases, with 10 bases between them. From germline, CDR1 is SGHTA and CDR2 FQGNSA. CDR3 length: 13 residues. CDR3 nucleotides: TGTGCCAGCAGCTTAGATTTAGGGAGTGGCTACACCTTC. As protein: CASSLDLGSGYTF.

V and J are TRBV7-9 and TRBJ1-4, with 7 bases identical to TRBD1. V lost 0 bases and J lost 8; bases outside the gene matches: 6. Germline values: CDR1 SEHNR, CDR2 FQNEAQ (reference sequence). The CDR3 is 15 amino acids. The DNA of the CDR3 is TGTGCCAGCAGCTTAGCCAGACCAGGGGGGGAAAAACTGTTTTTT. Translating gives CASSLARPGGEKLFF.

CDR3 nucleotide sequence: TGTGCCATCACGGGGGTGGCCGGGGAGCTGTTTTTT. It translates to CAITGVAGELFF. The V gene is TRBV10-3, the J gene TRBJ2-2, with D possibly matching TRBD2 (6 bases). CDR3 size: 12 residues. V was cut by 7 bases and J by 6 bases, with 9 bases left in between. The germline V gene encodes CDR1 ENHRY and CDR2 SYGVKD.

This clone was counted a single time. The chain uses TRBV11-2 and TRBJ1-2; no firm D call. The germline V gene has CDR1 SGHAT and CDR2 FQNNGV. With 10 bases removed from V and 6 bases from J, the gap between germline ends came to 18 bases. CDR3 size: 13 residues. This chain's CDR3 is CATFRRGADGYTF. As DNA, the CDR3 is TGTGCCACTTTCCGGCGGGGAGCTGATGGCTACACCTTC.

The chain links TRBV6-5 to TRBJ2-7, with 9 positions matching TRBD2. The CDR3 is made up of 13 amino acids. Germline V lookup: CDR1 MNHEY, CDR2 SVGAGI. The trim removed 2 bases at V and 5 bases at J, leaving 1 base unmatched. The CDR3, as DNA: TGTGCCAGCAGTTACCGACTAGCGGACGAGCAGTACTTC. Its protein is CASSYRLADEQYF.

Only one count was recorded for this clone. This rearrangement joins TRBV5-6 to TRBJ2-1, with TRBD2 as a possible D gene (6 bases). The CDR3 is made up of 15 amino acids. Germline assignment: CDR1 SGHDT and CDR2 YYEEEE. V was shortened by 6 bases and J by 4 bases, with 17 bases between the two germline ends. The CDR3 DNA reads as TGTGCCAGCACCCGGGGGAAAGTTATGTACAATGAGCAGTTCTTC. Protein: CASTRGKVMYNEQFF.